The table lists the clone carrying this T cell receptor (beta chain) with a few counts. No antigen is known for it. The Oncomine TCR Beta short-read assay sequenced DNA from cultured CD4+ T cells. TCRdb redid the calling of the PCR reads with MiXCR, one entry per CDR3 protein. The sample records over 11,000 distinct CDR3 sequences, approximately 24% being singletons. Germline CDR1 is MNHNS and CDR2 is SASEGT. CDR3 length equals 15 residues. Trimming stripped 2 bases from V and 8 bases from J, with 16 bases between. The data were taken from a study of vaccination and CD4 T cells after COVID-19. The treatment denotes: approximately 9-day PBMC culture with coronavirus spike peptide pools or control peptides (ViraFEST assay).

The chain employs TRBV6-1 and TRBJ2-1; weak D call: TRBD1 (5 bases). The specimen comprised CD4+ T cells from blood, cultured in vitro, sampled after SARS-CoV-2 vaccination. This clonotype was sampled from a human donor who had recovered from COVID-19. CDR3 nucleotide sequence: TGTGCCAGCAGTGAACGGACAAACGGACCCCATGAGCAGTTCTTC. It translates to CASSERTNGPHEQFF.